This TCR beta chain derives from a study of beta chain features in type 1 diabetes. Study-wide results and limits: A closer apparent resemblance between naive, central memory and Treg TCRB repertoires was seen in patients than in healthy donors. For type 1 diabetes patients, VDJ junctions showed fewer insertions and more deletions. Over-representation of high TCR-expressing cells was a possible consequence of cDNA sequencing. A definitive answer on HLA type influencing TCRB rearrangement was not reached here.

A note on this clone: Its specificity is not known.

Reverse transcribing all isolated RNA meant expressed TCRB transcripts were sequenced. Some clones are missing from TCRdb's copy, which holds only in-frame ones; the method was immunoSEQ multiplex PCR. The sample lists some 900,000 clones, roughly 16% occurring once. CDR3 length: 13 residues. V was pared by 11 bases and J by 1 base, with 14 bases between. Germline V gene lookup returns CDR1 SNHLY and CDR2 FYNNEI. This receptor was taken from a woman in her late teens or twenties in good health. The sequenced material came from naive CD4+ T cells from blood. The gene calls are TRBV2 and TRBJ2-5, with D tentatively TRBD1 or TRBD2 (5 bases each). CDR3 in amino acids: CAWQGATQETQYF. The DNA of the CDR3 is TGTGCCTGGCAGGGAGCCACCCAAGAGACCCAGTACTTC.